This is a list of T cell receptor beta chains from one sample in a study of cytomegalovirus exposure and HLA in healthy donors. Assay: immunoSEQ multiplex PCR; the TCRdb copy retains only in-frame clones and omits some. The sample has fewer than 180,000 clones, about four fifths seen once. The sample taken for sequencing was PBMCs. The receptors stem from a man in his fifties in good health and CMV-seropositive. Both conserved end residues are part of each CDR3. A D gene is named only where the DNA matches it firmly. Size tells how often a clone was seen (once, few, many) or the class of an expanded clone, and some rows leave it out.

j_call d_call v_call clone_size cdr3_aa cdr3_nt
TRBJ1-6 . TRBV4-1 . CASSQGQGLINSPLHF TGCGCCAGCAGCCAAGGCCAGGGGCTGATTAATTCACCCCTCCACTTT
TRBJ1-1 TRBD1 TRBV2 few CASSEAKGQKNTEAFF TGTGCCAGCAGTGAAGCTAAGGGACAGAAAAACACTGAAGCTTTCTTT
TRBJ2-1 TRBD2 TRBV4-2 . CASSQDGLAGLEEQFF TGTGCCAGCAGCCAAGACGGACTAGCGGGGCTCGAGGAGCAGTTCTTC
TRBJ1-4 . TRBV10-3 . CAISDWTADPGKLFF TGTGCCATCAGTGATTGGACAGCGGATCCGGGAAAACTGTTTTTT
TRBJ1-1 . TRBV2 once CATAVDMNTEAFF TGTGCCACCGCAGTCGACATGAACACTGAAGCTTTCTTT
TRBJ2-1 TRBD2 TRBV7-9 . CASSLGAGGRINEQFF TGTGCCAGCAGCTTAGGAGCGGGAGGGAGGATCAATGAGCAGTTCTTC
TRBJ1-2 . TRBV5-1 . CASSLGTDIYGYTF TGCGCCAGCAGCTTGGGCACAGACATCTATGGCTACACCTTC
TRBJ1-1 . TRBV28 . CASTPQAMNTEAFF TGTGCCAGCACCCCACAGGCTATGAACACTGAAGCTTTCTTT
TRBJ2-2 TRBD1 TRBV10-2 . CASSEYRGPYTGELFF TGCGCCAGCAGTGAGTACAGGGGGCCGTACACCGGGGAGCTGTTTTTT
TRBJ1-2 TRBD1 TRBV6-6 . CASSSTGTGYGYTF TGTGCCAGCAGTTCGACCGGGACAGGGTATGGCTACACCTTC
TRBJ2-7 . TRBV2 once CARARFGRGDIEQYF TGTGCCCGAGCACGGTTTGGCAGGGGGGACATCGAGCAGTACTTC
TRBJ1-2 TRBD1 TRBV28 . CASGDRGSGYTF TGTGCCAGTGGGGACAGGGGTTCGGGCTACACCTTC
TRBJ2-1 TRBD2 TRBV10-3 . CAISESSGSTNEQFF TGTGCCATCAGTGAGTCTAGCGGGAGTACCAATGAGCAGTTCTTC
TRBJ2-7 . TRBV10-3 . CAISEFQASYEQYF TGTGCCATCAGTGAATTTCAGGCCTCCTACGAGCAGTACTTC
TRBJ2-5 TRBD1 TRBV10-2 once CASSLNRGPEQYF TGCGCCAGCAGTCTCAACAGGGGGCCAGAGCAGTACTTC
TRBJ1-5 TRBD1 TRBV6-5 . CASRPGTGSNQPQHF TGTGCCAGCAGACCCGGGACAGGGTCAAATCAGCCCCAGCATTTT
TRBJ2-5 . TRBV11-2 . CASSLVGVGEETQYF TGTGCCAGCAGCTTAGTCGGCGTGGGAGAAGAGACCCAGTACTTC
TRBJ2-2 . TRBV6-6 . CASQGYVAGELFF TGTGCCAGTCAGGGGTACGTGGCCGGGGAGCTGTTTTTT
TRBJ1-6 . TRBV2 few CASSGGGWNSPLHF TGTGCCAGCAGTGGCGGGGGCTGGAATTCACCCCTCCACTTT
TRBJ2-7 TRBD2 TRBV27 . CASSLVPGGDEQYF TGTGCCAGCAGTTTGGTTCCGGGGGGGGACGAGCAGTACTTC
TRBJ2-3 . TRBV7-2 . CASSRLGASDTQYF TGTGCCAGCAGCCGACTAGGAGCATCAGATACGCAGTATTTT
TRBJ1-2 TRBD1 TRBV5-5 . CASSSHGQGNYGYTF TGTGCCAGCAGCTCCCACGGACAGGGCAACTATGGCTACACCTTC
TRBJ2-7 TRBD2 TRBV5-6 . CASSSGTLRAGGNEQYF TGTGCCAGCAGCTCTGGGACTTTAAGGGCGGGAGGCAACGAGCAGTACTTC